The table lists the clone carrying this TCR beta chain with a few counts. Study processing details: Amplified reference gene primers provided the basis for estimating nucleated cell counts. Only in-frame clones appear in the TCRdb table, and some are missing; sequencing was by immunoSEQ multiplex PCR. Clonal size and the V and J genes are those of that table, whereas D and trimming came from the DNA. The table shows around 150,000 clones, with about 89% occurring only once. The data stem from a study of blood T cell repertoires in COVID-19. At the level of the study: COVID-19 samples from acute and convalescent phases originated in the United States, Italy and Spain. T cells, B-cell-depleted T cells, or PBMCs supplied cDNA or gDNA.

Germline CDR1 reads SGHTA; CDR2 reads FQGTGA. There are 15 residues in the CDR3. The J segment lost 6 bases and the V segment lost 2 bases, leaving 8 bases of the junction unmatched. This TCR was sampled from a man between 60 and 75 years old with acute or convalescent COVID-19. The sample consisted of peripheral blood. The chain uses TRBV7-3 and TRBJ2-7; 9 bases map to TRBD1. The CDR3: CASSLSQGAVSEQYF. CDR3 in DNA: TGTGCCAGCAGCTTATCACAGGGGGCGGTAAGCGAGCAGTACTTC.